Each of the 15 T cell receptor beta chains below was sequenced from the same sample in a study of CXCR3-negative and CXCR3-positive naive CD8 T cells. Study-wide results and caveats: Greater hydrophobicity was found in TRB CDR3s of CXCR3-positive naive cells than of CXCR3-negative naive cells.

TRB cDNA was prepared as libraries by UMI-labeled 5' RACE. TCRdb re-called the 5' RACE reads, yielding one record per CDR3 amino acid sequence without DNA. Its table records about 130,000 distinct CDR3 sequences. Which antigens these TCRs recognize remains unknown. The specimen sequenced was naive CXCR3+ CD8+ T cells from blood. The subset is: CD45RO-CCR7+CD27+CD95- naive CD8+ T cells expressing CXCR3 (TNR3+). The receptors were gathered from a human donor in good health. Some clones in this sample may be carry-over from other donors' samples.

The chain couples TRBV21-1 to TRBJ2-7; TCRdb outputs TRBD2, but without DNA this stays unchecked. TRBV21-1 is given as a pseudogene. The CDR3 contains 17 residues. This chain's CDR3 is CASSKRGRNRSSYEQYF.

The rearrangement joins TRBV10-2 to TRBJ2-6. Looked up from germline, CDR1 is WSHSY and CDR2 is SAAADI. The CDR3 loop spans 17 amino acids. The CDR3 spells CASSESFIRSGANVLTF.

The chain has TRBV5-1 and TRBJ1-1; TCRdb gives TRBD1 as the D gene, but with no DNA this cannot be confirmed. The CDR3 loop spans 16 amino acids. Per germline, CDR1 SGHRS and CDR2 YFSETQ. This CDR3 reads CASNVGIGAENTEAFF.

V and J are TRBV6-2 or TRBV6-3 and TRBJ2-5; TCRdb's D gene call, TRBD2, goes unchecked for lack of DNA. Germline CDR1 MNHEY, CDR2 SVGEGT. CDR3 length: 16 residues. CDR3 loop: CASSYRGGGASETQYF.

The chain recombines TRBV23-1 with TRBJ2-5; TCRdb indicates TRBD1, and absent DNA this call remains unverified. TRBV23-1 is an ORF, and what it does is uncertain. The CDR3 has 17 residues. CDR3 region: CASANSFPAGRQETQYF.

The J gene is TRBJ2-1, the V gene TRBV2; there is no DNA to check the TCRdb D call of TRBD2. Looked up from germline, CDR1 is SNHLY and CDR2 is FYNNEI. The CDR3 sequence is 15 residues long. This CDR3 is CASSISGSSGNEQFF. The whole variable domain, filled in from reference TRBV2 and TRBJ2-1, reads EPEVTQTPSHQVTQMGQEVILRCVPISNHLYFYWYRQILGQKVEFLVSFYNNEISEKSEIFDDQFSVERPDGSNFTLKIRSTKLEDSAMYFCASSISGSSGNEQFFGPGTRLTVL.

This chain uses TRBV23-1 with TRBJ1-5. TRBV23-1 is an open reading frame, and its role is uncertain. The CDR3 sequence is 17 residues long. The CDR3 reads CASSQSGLKPCNQPQHF.

The CDR3 sequence is CSVDRGAYNEQFF. This chain connects TRBV29-1 to TRBJ2-1; no DNA is available, so the TRBD1 call from TCRdb remains unchecked. This CDR3 comprises 13 residues. The germline CDR1 and CDR2 sequences are SQVTM and ANQGSEA.

The V call is TRBV27, the J call TRBJ2-1. This CDR3 spans 15 amino acids. The V gene's germline CDR1 is MNHEY and CDR2 SMNVEV (reference sequence). This CDR3 reads CASSLHGSSYNEQFF.

CDR3 loop: CSVGPGSYNEQFF. The rearrangement joins TRBV29-1 to TRBJ2-1; TCRdb reports TRBD1, a call that lacks DNA to check it against. Germline-derived CDR1 and CDR2 are SQVTM and ANQGSEA. The CDR3 length is 13 residues.

V usage is TRBV6-6 and J usage is TRBJ2-7; TCRdb selects TRBD1, and the lack of DNA leaves this call unchecked. The V gene's germline CDR1 is MNHNY and CDR2 SVGAGI (reference sequence). CDR3 length equals 16 residues. The CDR3: CASSSKGQVVRYEQYF.

V gene TRBV28 combines with J gene TRBJ2-3; the D call from TCRdb, TRBD2, cannot be confirmed without DNA. Germline V CDR1 and CDR2: MDHEN, SYDVKM. The CDR3 is 17 amino acids. CDR3 residues: CASSGAGLNQSTDTQYF.

The chain has TRBV28 and TRBJ2-3; as DNA is missing, the TRBD2 call by TCRdb cannot be tested. This CDR3 is 19 amino acids long. Germline V gene sequence: CDR1 MDHEN, CDR2 SYDVKM. This chain's CDR3 is CASSLPRIGTSGPTDTQYF.

The rearrangement links TRBV4-1 to TRBJ2-7; TCRdb indicates TRBD1, and absent DNA this call remains unverified. This CDR3 is built from 15 residues. CDR1 is MGHRA and CDR2 is YSYEKL in the germline V gene. The CDR3 here is CASSQGGGYSYEQYF.

The V and J genes are TRBV29-1 and TRBJ1-1; TCRdb indicates TRBD1, and absent DNA this call remains unverified. This CDR3 has 11 residues. Germline V gene sequence: CDR1 SQVTM, CDR2 ANQGSEA. The CDR3 is CSVRQGLLAFF. The variable domain in full, with the rest retrieved from reference TRBV29-1 and TRBJ1-1, is SAVISQKPSRDICQRGTSLTIQCQVDSQVTMMFWYRQQPGQSLTLIATANQGSEATYESGFVIDKFPISRPNLTFSTLTVSNMSPEDSSIYLCSVRQGLLAFFGQGTRLTVV.